The 26 T cell receptor beta chains in this list originate from one sample, sequenced in a study of T cells in Graves' hyperthyroidism and ophthalmopathy. Amplification of TCR beta CDR3 regions was performed using RNA transcripts as template. With the HTBI primer set, the TCR CDR3 went through a first round of RT-PCR. TCRdb re-derived calls from the multiplex PCR reads in MiXCR, one entry per CDR3 protein. The sample lists about 840,000 distinct CDR3 sequences, over 35% occurring once. Sequencing was performed on blood. The origin of the receptors is a man aged 18 to 29 with Graves' hyperthyroidism.

The gene calls are TRBV12-3 or TRBV12-4 and TRBJ1-1, with a possible D match to TRBD1 (6 bases). The CDR3 is 13 amino acids. For the CDR3, the DNA is TGTGCTAGTGGTTTGGCAGGGGCCATCTCGGCTTTCTTT. As protein: CASGLAGAISAFF.

The chain couples TRBV19 to TRBJ2-7, with D uncertain. V gave up 1 base and J gave up 3 bases, with 10 bases separating them. The CDR3 spans 14 residues. Germline CDR1 is LNHDA and CDR2 is SQIVND (reference sequence). The chain's CDR3 is CASSIGGGIYEQYF. DNA of the CDR3: TGTGCCAGTAGTATAGGCGGCGGAATCTACGAGCAGTACTTC.

The J gene is TRBJ1-6, the V gene TRBV7-3, with TRBD1 as a possible D gene (5 bases). Trimming left V 6 bases short and J 4 bases short, with 13 bases between. CDR3 length: 15 amino acids. Germline V gene data show CDR1 as SGHTA and CDR2 as FQGTGA. The CDR3 sequence: CASRKDIAYNSPLHF. The CDR3 DNA reads as TGTGCCAGCAGGAAGGACATAGCTTATAATTCACCCCTCCACTTT.

The genes are TRBV5-1 and TRBJ1-1; tentatively, D is TRBD1 (5 bases). V was pared by 0 bases and J by 10 bases, with 19 bases between. This CDR3 is 15 amino acids long. Germline V gene sequence: CDR1 SGHRS, CDR2 YFSETQ. The chain's CDR3 is CASSLEIGGTSGAFF. Written as DNA, the CDR3 is TGCGCCAGCAGCTTGGAGATTGGAGGGACCTCGGGAGCTTTCTTT.

With regard to this clonotype: A much more abundant neighbour one base away suggests this may be a read error. The rearrangement joins TRBV5-1 to TRBJ1-1, with TRBD1 identical over 9 bases. V shed 4 bases and J 6 bases; nucleotides not matched to a gene: 10. This CDR3 spans 15 amino acids. CDR1 is SGHRS and CDR2 is YFSETQ in the germline V gene. As DNA, the CDR3 is TGCGCCAGCAGCATACAGACAGGGGGTAGCGCTGAAGCTTTCTTT. This gives the protein CASSIQTGGSAEAFF.

This clonotype occurred a few times. The rearrangement uses TRBV7-2 and TRBJ1-4, with D tentatively TRBD1 (6 bases). The V end was cut by 0 bases, the J end by 8 bases, with 10 bases between. CDR1 is SGHTA and CDR2 is FQGNSA in the germline V gene. The CDR3 consists of 14 residues. The CDR3 nucleotides are TGTGCCAGCAGCTTAGCGGGCACAGGGGAAAAACTGTTTTTT. Protein product: CASSLAGTGEKLFF. Full variable domain (missing parts from reference TRBV7-2 and TRBJ1-4): GAGVSQSPSNKVTEKGKDVELRCDPISGHTALYWYRQSLGQGLEFLIYFQGNSAPDKSGLPSDRFSAERTGGSVSTLTIQRTQQEDSAVYLCASSLAGTGEKLFFGSGTQLSVL.

The chain uses TRBV25-1 and TRBJ1-2; D not certain. This CDR3 comprises 11 residues. V dropped 8 bases and J dropped 4 bases, with 8 bases sitting between them. Germline V lookup: CDR1 MGHDK, CDR2 SYGVNS. The DNA for the CDR3 is TGTGCCAGCGGGAGGACCTATGGCTACACCTTC. This encodes CASGRTYGYTF.

The V gene is TRBV9, the J gene TRBJ2-7; 9 nucleotides agree with TRBD1. The V segment lost 4 bases and the J segment 5 bases; nucleotides outside the gene matches: 13. The CDR3 has 16 amino acids. Germline CDR1 reads SGDLS; CDR2 reads YYNGEE. In DNA form, the CDR3 reads TGTGCCAGCAGCCTCTCACCCGGGACAGGGCATAACGAGCAGTACTTC. Translating gives CASSLSPGTGHNEQYF.

The rearrangement uses TRBV12-3 or TRBV12-4 and TRBJ1-6, with TRBD1 as a possible D gene (5 bases). The CDR3 totals 16 residues. V was clipped by 5 bases and J by 3 bases, with 14 bases between them. CDR3 DNA sequence: TGTGCCAGCAGTGCGTTGGGGGAGAACTATAATTCACCCCTCCACTTT. This codes for CASSALGENYNSPLHF.

With respect to this clonotype: A much larger clone sits a single nucleotide away, making a read error possible. J is TRBJ1-4 and V is TRBV20-1; 7 bases are shared with TRBD1. Germline-derived CDR1 and CDR2 are DFQATT and SNEGSKA (reference sequence). This CDR3 is 13 amino acids long. V gave up 5 bases and J gave up 7 bases; unmatched junction bases: 7. The CDR3 coding sequence is TGCAGTGCTGGTTGGGGACAGAGTGAAAAACTGTTTTTT. This encodes CSAGWGQSEKLFF.

As concerns this clonotype: One end of the junction does not line up with germline, which may come from a read error. The chain links TRBV10-3 to TRBJ1-6, with TRBD1 identical over 7 bases. CDR1 and CDR2 from the germline V gene are ENHRY and SYGVKD. The CDR3 is 18 amino acids. As DNA, the CDR3 is TGTGCCAGCAGTCCCAGGGGTGGACAGGATACATACGGGTCACCCCTCCACTTT. This sequence encodes CASSPRGGQDTYGSPLHF.

Turning to this clonotype: This clone may be a read error of a much larger clone one base away. The chain uses TRBV19 and TRBJ1-2, with D unclear. Germline CDR1 reads LNHDA; CDR2 reads SQIVND (reference sequence). The V end lost 6 bases, the J end lost 6 bases, and 8 bases lay between the germline ends. CDR3 length: 11 amino acids. This CDR3 reads CASRFPDGYTF. DNA of the CDR3: TGTGCCAGTAGGTTCCCGGATGGCTACACCTTC.

The chain couples TRBV20-1 to TRBJ2-2; D unresolved. Germline loops: CDR1 DFQATT, CDR2 SNEGSKA (reference sequence). There are 16 residues in the CDR3. Trimming took off 2 bases at V and 0 bases at J, with 13 bases between the two ends. The chain's CDR3 is CSARPGGSANTGELFF. The DNA for the CDR3 is TGCAGTGCTAGACCCGGTGGCAGTGCGAACACCGGGGAGCTGTTTTTT.

This clonotype was recorded at least ten times. The rearrangement uses TRBV29-1 and TRBJ1-5, with a tentative D call TRBD1 (6 bases). Trimming left V 5 bases short and J 5 bases short, with 10 bases between. Germline CDR1 is SQVTM and CDR2 is ANQGSEA. This CDR3 comprises 12 residues. CDR3 sequence: CSVLGADQPQHF. CDR3 bases: TGCAGCGTTCTGGGGGCGGATCAGCCCCAGCATTTT.

This clonotype was observed a handful of times. The V gene is TRBV5-1, the J gene TRBJ2-7, with D possibly being TRBD1 or TRBD2 (5 bases each). The length of the CDR3 is 13 residues. CDR1 is SGHRS, CDR2 YFSETQ, per germline. Deletions cut 2 bases from V and 5 bases from J, with 11 bases between. CDR3 DNA: TGCGCCAGCAGCTTCGGGGCCGGGAACGAGCAGTACTTC. Translation gives CASSFGAGNEQYF.

This clonotype was seen at least ten times. The chain joins TRBV15 to TRBJ1-4; possible D gene TRBD1, 6 bases. CDR3 length equals 13 residues. Trimming removed 5 bases from V and 8 bases from J, with 12 bases in between. Germline assignment: CDR1 LNHNV and CDR2 YYDKDF (reference sequence). The CDR3 region is CATSRDNREKLFF. The CDR3 nucleotides read TGTGCCACCAGCCGGGACAACCGAGAAAAACTGTTTTTT.

The CDR3 sequence: CASSLDRGKETQYF. The CDR3 DNA reads as TGTGCCAGCAGCTTGGACAGAGGGAAGGAGACCCAGTACTTC. The chain joins TRBV2 to TRBJ2-5; the D gene is possibly TRBD1 (6 bases). The CDR3 is 14 amino acids. CDR1 is SNHLY and CDR2 is FYNNEI in the germline V gene. Trimming pared 6 bases from V and 5 bases from J, leaving 16 bases between.

The sample holds many counts of this clonotype. The chain couples TRBV29-1 to TRBJ2-5, with 7 bases that match TRBD1. V lost 6 bases and J lost 4; bases outside the gene matches: 8. CDR3 length equals 13 residues. Germline CDR1 reads SQVTM; CDR2 reads ANQGSEA. In nucleotides, the CDR3 is TGCAGCGTCCGAAGACAGGGCAGAGAGACCCAGTACTTC. Its translation is CSVRRQGRETQYF.

This chain links TRBV6-6 with TRBJ1-4, with D uncertain. The CDR3 sequence is 13 residues long. Trimming shortened V by 2 bases and J by 7 bases, and 8 bases separated the two germline ends. In germline, CDR1 is MNHNY, CDR2 SVGAGI (reference sequence). The CDR3 loop reads CASSYQLIEKLFF. The CDR3 DNA reads TGTGCCAGCAGTTACCAACTGATTGAAAAACTGTTTTTT.

CDR3 bases: TGTGCCAGCAGCCTTTGGGGTCGGACAGGGCAGACCTACGAGCAGTACTTC. This translates into CASSLWGRTGQTYEQYF. V gene TRBV14 combines with J gene TRBJ2-7; 8 nucleotides match TRBD1. Per the germline V gene, CDR1 is SGHDN and CDR2 is FVKESK. This CDR3 comprises 17 residues. V was pared by 4 bases and J by 2 bases, with 13 bases of the junction left unmatched.

Remarks on this clonotype: Germline is not matched at one junction end, which may reflect a read error. The rearrangement joins TRBV29-1 to TRBJ1-1; D is uncertain. The germline V gene encodes CDR1 SQVTM and CDR2 ANQGSEA. This CDR3 has 10 residues. This chain's CDR3 is CSVGGELAVF. In DNA, the CDR3 is TGCAGCGTGGGAGGCGAACTCGCGGTCTTT.

This clonotype was observed a few times. The chain has TRBV5-6 and TRBJ1-1; the match to TRBD1 covers 7 bases. V was clipped by 2 bases and J by 8 bases; unmatched bases: 3. Germline-derived CDR1 and CDR2 are SGHDT and YYEEEE. The CDR3 runs 12 residues. DNA for the CDR3: TGTGCCAGCAGCTTTGGACAGGAGGAAGCTTTCTTT. Protein sequence: CASSFGQEEAFF.

The rearrangement joins TRBV10-3 to TRBJ2-7; D ambiguous. Between the trimmed V and J ends, which lost 2 bases and 2 bases, there was a span of 7 bases. CDR3 length: 13 amino acids. The germline CDR1 and CDR2 sequences are ENHRY and SYGVKD. The CDR3 nucleotides are TGTGCCATCAGTGAGGAGGTGGCCTACGAGCAGTACTTC. Translated: CAISEEVAYEQYF.

This sequence joins TRBV4-3 and TRBJ2-7, with D possibly matching TRBD2 (5 bases). V lost 0 bases and J lost 3, with 12 bases in between. Germline-derived CDR1 and CDR2 are LGHNA and YSLEER. CDR3 size: 15 residues. Written as DNA, the CDR3 is TGCGCCAGCAGCCAAGATCAGATTCGGGGCTACGAGCAGTACTTC. Translation: CASSQDQIRGYEQYF.

This clonotype is medium-sized (0.01 to 0.1%) by share. The rearrangement uses TRBV10-3 and TRBJ2-7; 8 bases are a match to TRBD2. CDR3 length: 13 residues. J gave up 7 bases and V 8 bases, and 10 bases lay outside the gene matches. Germline V gene lookup returns CDR1 ENHRY and CDR2 SYGVKD. CDR3 protein: CAIGSGGVEEQYF. The CDR3 region has the DNA TGTGCCATCGGGAGCGGGGGAGTGGAGGAGCAGTACTTC.

The chain has TRBV25-1 and TRBJ2-5, with TRBD2 as a possible D gene (6 bases). Germline V gene data show CDR1 as MGHDK and CDR2 as SYGVNS. This CDR3 spans 15 amino acids. V was pared by 6 bases and J by 5 bases, with 19 bases between. CDR3 bases: TGTGCCAGCAGCCAAGATACTAGCCTCCGGGAGACCCAGTACTTC. Encoded protein: CASSQDTSLRETQYF.